This T cell receptor beta chain was identified during a study of tumor-infiltrating lymphocytes in primary liver carcinoma. Study context: Productive TCRbeta read yields ran from roughly 3.6 to 7.1 million per sample and were similar between tissues.

TCR beta cDNA was prepared out of roughly 0.45 ug total RNA by means of a constant-region primer. Three nested multiplex PCR rounds, a slightly modified ARM-PCR method, built the TCR beta libraries. Researchers ran the first two PCR rounds for roughly 11 cycles each with TRBV1-TRBV30 forward primers and a C-beta reverse primer. Each CDR3 protein gets one entry after TCRdb re-called the multiplex PCR reads with MiXCR. This table has 100,000 to 120,000 distinct CDR3 sequences, approximately 82% appearing once. About this clonotype itself: Its antigen is not identified.

Total RNA and DNA came together from roughly 20-30 mg of bulk tissue without cell sorting. CDR1 GTSNPN and CDR2 SVGIG come from the germline V gene (reference sequence). The CDR3 runs to 13 residues. Trimming removed 3 bases at V and 0 bases at J, with 8 bases between. Study results and limitations: Tumors and blood were compared for top-250-clone fraction, and tumors had the significantly higher value (p = 0.039).

J is TRBJ1-1 and V is TRBV30; D is ambiguous. Sequencing was done on a sample of liver tumor tissue from sampling region 3. Subset: tumor region T3, left-lateral pole. The origin of this receptor is a man in his forties or fifties with primary liver carcinoma and hepatitis B virus infection. The CDR3 loop is CAWRFIMNTEAFF. CDR3 bases: TGTGCCTGGAGATTTATCATGAACACTGAAGCTTTCTTT.